The 5 T cell receptor beta chains below were found in one sample sequenced in a study of radiotherapy plus CTLA-4 blockade in lung cancer listed by TCRdb under 2018. Receptors were amplified or captured by the immunoSEQ multiplex PCR assay. This is the immuneACCESS table as TCRdb keeps it, with only in-frame sequences that have V and J called. A part of the clones is gone; compared with another copy, unresolved V genes explain less than half, and the rest is unexplained. For this sample the table gives about 53,000 clones, of which roughly 86% were detected only once. The top ten constitute more than 4.5% of the sample. The sample in question was peripheral blood, obtained from a patient treated with radiotherapy plus ipilimumab. Receptors were obtained from a human donor with non-small cell lung cancer whose response to radiotherapy plus ipilimumab could not be evaluated.

This clone showed up just once. The V gene is TRBV5-1, the J gene TRBJ2-1, with TRBD2 identical over 10 bases. The germline gives CDR1 SGHRS, CDR2 YFSETQ. V lost 4 bases and J lost 5; bases outside the gene matches: 3. This CDR3 is built from 14 residues. As DNA, the CDR3 is TGCGCCAGCAGCCGGACTAGCGGAAACAATGAGCAGTTCTTC. It codes for CASSRTSGNNEQFF. Combining the CDR3 with reference TRBV5-1 and TRBJ2-1 gives the whole variable domain KAGVTQTPRYLIKTRGQQVTLSCSPISGHRSVSWYQQTPGQGLQFLFEYFSETQRNKGNFPGRFSGRQFSNSRSEMNVSTLELGDSALYLCASSRTSGNNEQFFGPGTRLTVL.

The chain recombines TRBV11-3 with TRBJ2-2; D possibly corresponds to TRBD1 (7 bases). The CDR3 is 18 amino acids. V was clipped by 0 bases and J by 1 base, with 15 bases between them. CDR1 is SGHNT and CDR2 is YENEEA in the germline V gene. The CDR3, as DNA: TGTGCCAGCAGCTTAGATATCCGACAGGGAGGGAACACCGGGGAGCTGTTTTTT. Amino acid sequence: CASSLDIRQGGNTGELFF.

This sequence joins TRBV27 and TRBJ2-7; 11 bases are shared with TRBD2. CDR3 size: 16 residues. V trimming: 4 bases; J trimming: 3 bases; junction bases outside the gene matches: 8. Germline CDR1 is MNHEY and CDR2 is SMNVEV (reference sequence). CDR3: CASSSRLAGPVYEQYF. CDR3 coding DNA: TGTGCCAGCAGTTCTCGACTAGCGGGACCCGTCTACGAGCAGTACTTC.

The genes are TRBV5-1 and TRBJ1-2; 7 bases align to TRBD1. CDR3 length: 13 amino acids. The germline V gene has CDR1 SGHRS and CDR2 YFSETQ. V gave up 3 bases and J gave up 6 bases; unmatched junction bases: 5. CDR3 nucleotide sequence: TGCGCCAGCAGCTATCGGGACAGTGATGGCTACACCTTC. Translating gives CASSYRDSDGYTF.

This sequence joins TRBV27 and TRBJ1-1; 7 nucleotides align to TRBD1. Germline assignment: CDR1 MNHEY and CDR2 SMNVEV (reference sequence). The V and J ends lost 4 bases and 5 bases, in that order; junction bases with no gene match: 13. This CDR3 spans 16 amino acids. The DNA of the CDR3 is TGTGCCAGCAGTTATATCAGAACGAGGGGGCCTACTGAAGCTTTCTTT. Its translation is CASSYIRTRGPTEAFF.